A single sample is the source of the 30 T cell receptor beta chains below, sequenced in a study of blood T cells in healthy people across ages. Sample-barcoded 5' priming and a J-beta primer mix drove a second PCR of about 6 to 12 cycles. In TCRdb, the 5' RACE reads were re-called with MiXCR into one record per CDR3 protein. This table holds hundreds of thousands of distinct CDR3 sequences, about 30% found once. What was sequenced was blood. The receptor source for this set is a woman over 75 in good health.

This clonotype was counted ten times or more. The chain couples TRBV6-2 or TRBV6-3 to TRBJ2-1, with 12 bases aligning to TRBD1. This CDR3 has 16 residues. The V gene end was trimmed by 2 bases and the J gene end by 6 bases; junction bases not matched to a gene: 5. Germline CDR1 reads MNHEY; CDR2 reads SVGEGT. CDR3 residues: CASSYPGTGGLNEQFF. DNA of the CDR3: TGTGCCAGCAGTTACCCCGGGACAGGGGGCCTCAATGAGCAGTTCTTC.

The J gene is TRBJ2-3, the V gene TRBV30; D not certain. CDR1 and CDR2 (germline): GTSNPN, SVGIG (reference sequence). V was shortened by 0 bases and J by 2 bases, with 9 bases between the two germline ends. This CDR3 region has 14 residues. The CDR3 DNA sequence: TGTGCCTGGAGTGTACAACTGAACACAGATACGCAGTATTTT. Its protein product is CAWSVQLNTDTQYF.

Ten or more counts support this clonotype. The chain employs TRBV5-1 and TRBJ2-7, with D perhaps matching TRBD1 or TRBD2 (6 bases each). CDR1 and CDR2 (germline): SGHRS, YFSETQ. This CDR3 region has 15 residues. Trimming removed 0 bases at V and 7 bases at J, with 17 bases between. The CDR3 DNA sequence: TGCGCCAGCAGCTTGGATGTGGGGGGCCTGGGGGAGCAGTACTTC. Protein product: CASSLDVGGLGEQYF. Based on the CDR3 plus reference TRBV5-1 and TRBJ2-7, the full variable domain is KAGVTQTPRYLIKTRGQQVTLSCSPISGHRSVSWYQQTPGQGLQFLFEYFSETQRNKGNFPGRFSGRQFSNSRSEMNVSTLELGDSALYLCASSLDVGGLGEQYFGPGTRLTVT.

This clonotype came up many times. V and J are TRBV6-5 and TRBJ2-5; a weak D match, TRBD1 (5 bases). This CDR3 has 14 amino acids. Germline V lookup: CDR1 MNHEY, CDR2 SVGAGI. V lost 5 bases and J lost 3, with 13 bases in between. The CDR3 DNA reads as TGTGCCAGCAGTACCCTGGGCAGGGAAGAGACCCAGTACTTC. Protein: CASSTLGREETQYF.

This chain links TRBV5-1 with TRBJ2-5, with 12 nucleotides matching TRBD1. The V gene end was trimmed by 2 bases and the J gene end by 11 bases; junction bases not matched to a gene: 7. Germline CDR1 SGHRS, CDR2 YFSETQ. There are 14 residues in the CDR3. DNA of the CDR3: TGCGCCAGCAGCTTATCGGGACAGGGGGCAGAGCAGTACTTC. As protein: CASSLSGQGAEQYF.

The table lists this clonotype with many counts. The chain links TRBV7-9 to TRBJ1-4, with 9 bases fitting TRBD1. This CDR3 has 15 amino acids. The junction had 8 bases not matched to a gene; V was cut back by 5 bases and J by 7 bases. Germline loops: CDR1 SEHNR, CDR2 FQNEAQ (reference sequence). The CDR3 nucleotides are TGTGCCAGCAGCGCAGACAGGGGGAGAACTGAAAAACTGTTTTTT. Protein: CASSADRGRTEKLFF.

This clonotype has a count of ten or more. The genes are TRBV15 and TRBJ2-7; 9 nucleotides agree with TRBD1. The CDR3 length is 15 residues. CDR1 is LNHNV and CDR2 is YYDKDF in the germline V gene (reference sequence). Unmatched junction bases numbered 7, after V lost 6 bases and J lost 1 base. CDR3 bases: TGTGCCACCAGTCCTGGACAGGGGTTTTCCTACGAGCAGTACTTC. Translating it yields CATSPGQGFSYEQYF.

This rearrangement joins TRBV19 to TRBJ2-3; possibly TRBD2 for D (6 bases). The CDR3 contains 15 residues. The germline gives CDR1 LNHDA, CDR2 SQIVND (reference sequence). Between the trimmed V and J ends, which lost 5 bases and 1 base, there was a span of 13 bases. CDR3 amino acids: CASSRTGGGTDTQYF. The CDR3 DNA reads TGTGCCAGTAGTCGGACGGGCGGGGGCACAGATACGCAGTATTTT.

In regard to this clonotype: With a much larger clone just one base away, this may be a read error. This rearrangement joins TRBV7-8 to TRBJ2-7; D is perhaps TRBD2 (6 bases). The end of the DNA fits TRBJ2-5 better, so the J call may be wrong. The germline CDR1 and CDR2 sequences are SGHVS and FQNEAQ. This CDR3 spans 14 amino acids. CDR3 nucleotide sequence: TGTGCCGGGGCGGGGCAGTCGCCTCGCGAGACCCAGTACTTC. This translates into CAGAGQSPRETQYF.

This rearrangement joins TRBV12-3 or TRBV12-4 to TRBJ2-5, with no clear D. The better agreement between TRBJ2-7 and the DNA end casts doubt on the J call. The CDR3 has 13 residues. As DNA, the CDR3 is TGTGCCAGCAGTCCTCTCCGACGCTACGAGCAGTACTTC. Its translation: CASSPLRRYEQYF.

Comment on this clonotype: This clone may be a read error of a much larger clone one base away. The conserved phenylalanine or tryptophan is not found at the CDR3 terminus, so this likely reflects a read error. CDR3 bases: TGTGCCAGCAGATCGGGGGCCGCCCTTGCGACGCAGTATTTG. Amino acid sequence: CASRSGAALATQYL. The rearrangement uses TRBV6-2 or TRBV6-3 and TRBJ2-3; tentatively, D is TRBD1 or TRBD2 (6 bases each). The germline gives CDR1 MNHEY, CDR2 SVGEGT. Trimming left V 6 bases short and J 9 bases short, with 19 bases between. This CDR3 is 14 amino acids long.

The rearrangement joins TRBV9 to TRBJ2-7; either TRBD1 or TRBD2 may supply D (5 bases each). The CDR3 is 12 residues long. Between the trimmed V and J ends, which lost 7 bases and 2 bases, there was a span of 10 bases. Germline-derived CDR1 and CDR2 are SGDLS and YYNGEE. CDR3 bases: TGTGCCAGCGAGGGGCAAGCCTACGAGCAGTACTTC. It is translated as CASEGQAYEQYF.

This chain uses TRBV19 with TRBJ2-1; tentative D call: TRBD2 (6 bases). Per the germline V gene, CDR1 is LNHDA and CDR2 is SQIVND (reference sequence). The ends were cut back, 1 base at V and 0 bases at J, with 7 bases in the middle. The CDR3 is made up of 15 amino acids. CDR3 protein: CASSIAGVSYNEQFF. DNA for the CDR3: TGTGCCAGTAGTATAGCGGGGGTCTCCTACAATGAGCAGTTCTTC.

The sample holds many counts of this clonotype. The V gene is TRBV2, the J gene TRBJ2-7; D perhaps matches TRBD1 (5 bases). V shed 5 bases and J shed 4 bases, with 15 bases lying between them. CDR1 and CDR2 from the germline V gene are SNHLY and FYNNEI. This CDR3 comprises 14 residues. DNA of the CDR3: TGTGCCAGCAGTTCGACAGTTCCAATTTACGAGCAGTACTTC. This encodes CASSSTVPIYEQYF.

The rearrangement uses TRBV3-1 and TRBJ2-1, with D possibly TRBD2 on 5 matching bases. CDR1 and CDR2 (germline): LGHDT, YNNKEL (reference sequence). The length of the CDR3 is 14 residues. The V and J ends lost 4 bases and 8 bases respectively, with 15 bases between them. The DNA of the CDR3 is TGTGCCAGCAGCCTAGGACTTCAGCCGGATGAGCAGTTCTTC. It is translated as CASSLGLQPDEQFF.

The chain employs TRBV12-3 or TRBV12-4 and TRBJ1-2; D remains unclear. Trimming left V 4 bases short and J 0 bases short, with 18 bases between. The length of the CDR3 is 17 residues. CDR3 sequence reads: CASSSSSRRASNYGYTF. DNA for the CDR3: TGTGCCAGCAGTTCGTCTTCTAGGAGGGCCTCTAACTATGGCTACACCTTC.

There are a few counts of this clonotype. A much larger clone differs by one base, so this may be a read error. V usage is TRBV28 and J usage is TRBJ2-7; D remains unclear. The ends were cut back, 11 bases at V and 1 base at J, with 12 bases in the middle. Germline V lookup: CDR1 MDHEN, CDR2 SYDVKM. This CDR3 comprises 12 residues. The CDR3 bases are TGTGCCCCCACCGACCGATCCTACGAGCAGTACTTC. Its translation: CAPTDRSYEQYF.

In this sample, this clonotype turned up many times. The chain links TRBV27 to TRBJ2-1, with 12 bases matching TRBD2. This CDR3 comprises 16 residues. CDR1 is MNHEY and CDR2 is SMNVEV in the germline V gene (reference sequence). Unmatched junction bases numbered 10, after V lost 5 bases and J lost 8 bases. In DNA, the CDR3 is TGTGCCAGCAGTCATTCGGGACTAGCGGGTTTGGATGAGCAGTTCTTC. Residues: CASSHSGLAGLDEQFF.

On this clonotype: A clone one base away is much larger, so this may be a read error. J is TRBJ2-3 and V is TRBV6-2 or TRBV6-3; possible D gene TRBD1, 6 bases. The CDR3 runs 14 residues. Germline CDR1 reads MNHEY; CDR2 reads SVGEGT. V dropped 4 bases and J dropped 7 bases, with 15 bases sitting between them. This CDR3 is CASSFRQVPNTQYF. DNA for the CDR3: TGTGCCAGCAGTTTCCGACAGGTACCAAATACGCAGTATTTT.

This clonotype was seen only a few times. The CDR3 nucleotides are TGTGCCAGCAGCTTAGGATTCCGAGACATAAGCACAGATACGCAGTATTTT. Amino acids: CASSLGFRDISTDTQYF. The chain carries TRBV11-3 and TRBJ2-3; D not resolved. The CDR3 sequence is 17 residues long. The V and J ends lost 1 base and 0 bases respectively, with 14 bases between them. Germline V gives CDR1 SGHNT, CDR2 YENEEA.

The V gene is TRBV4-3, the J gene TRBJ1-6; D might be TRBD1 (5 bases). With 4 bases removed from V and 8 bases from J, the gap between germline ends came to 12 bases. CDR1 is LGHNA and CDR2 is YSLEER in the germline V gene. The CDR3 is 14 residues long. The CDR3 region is CASSRTPRDSPLHF. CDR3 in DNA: TGCGCCAGCAGCCGGACACCCCGGGATTCACCCCTCCACTTT.

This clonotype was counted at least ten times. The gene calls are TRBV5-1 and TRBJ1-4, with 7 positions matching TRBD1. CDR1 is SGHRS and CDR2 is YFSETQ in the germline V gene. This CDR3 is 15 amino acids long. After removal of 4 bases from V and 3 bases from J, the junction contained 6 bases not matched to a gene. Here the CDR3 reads CASSPAQGANEKLFF. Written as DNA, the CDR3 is TGCGCCAGCAGCCCTGCCCAGGGGGCTAATGAAAAACTGTTTTTT.

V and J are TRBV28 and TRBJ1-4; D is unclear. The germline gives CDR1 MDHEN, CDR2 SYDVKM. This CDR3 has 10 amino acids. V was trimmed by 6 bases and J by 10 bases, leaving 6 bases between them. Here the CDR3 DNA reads TGTGCCAGCAGGGCGGGAAAACTGTTTTTT. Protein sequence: CASRAGKLFF.

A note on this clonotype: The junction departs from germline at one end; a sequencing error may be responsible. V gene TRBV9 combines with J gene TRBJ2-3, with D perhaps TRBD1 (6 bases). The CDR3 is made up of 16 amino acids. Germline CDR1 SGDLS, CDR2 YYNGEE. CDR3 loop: CASSVRQDASTGTQYF. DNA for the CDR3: TGTGCCAGCAGCGTTCGACAGGATGCCAGCACAGGTACGCAGTATTTT.

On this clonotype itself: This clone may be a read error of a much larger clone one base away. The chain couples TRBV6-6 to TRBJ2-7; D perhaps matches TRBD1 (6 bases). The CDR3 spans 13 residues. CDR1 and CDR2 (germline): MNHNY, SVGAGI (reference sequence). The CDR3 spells CDSSSTGYREQYF. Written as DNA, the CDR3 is TGTGACAGCAGTTCCACAGGGTACCGCGAGCAGTACTTC.

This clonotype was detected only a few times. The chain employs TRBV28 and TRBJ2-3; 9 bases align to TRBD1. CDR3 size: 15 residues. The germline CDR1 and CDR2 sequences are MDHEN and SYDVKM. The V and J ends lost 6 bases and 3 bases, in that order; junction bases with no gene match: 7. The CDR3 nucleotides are TGTGCCAGCAGCTGGACCGGGACAGGGACAGATACGCAGTATTTT. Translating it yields CASSWTGTGTDTQYF.

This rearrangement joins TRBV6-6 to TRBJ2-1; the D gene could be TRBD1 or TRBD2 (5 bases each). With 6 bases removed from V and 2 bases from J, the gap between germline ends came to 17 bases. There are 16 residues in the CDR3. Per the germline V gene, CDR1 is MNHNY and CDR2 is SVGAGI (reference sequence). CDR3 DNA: TGTGCCAGCAGCCCCGGGACGACGCAGGCCTACAATGAGCAGTTCTTC. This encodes CASSPGTTQAYNEQFF.

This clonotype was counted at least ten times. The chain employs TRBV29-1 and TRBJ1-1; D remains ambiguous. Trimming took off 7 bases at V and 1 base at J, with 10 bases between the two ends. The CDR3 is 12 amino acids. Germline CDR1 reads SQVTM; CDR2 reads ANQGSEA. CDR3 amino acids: CSAAIRNTEAFF. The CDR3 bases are TGCAGCGCCGCTATAAGGAACACTGAAGCTTTCTTT.

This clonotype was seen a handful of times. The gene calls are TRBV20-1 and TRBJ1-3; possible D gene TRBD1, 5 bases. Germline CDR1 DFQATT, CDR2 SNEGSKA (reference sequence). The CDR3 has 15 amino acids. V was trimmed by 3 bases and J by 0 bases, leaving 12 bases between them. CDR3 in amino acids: CSARAGTDSGNTIYF. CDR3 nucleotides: TGCAGTGCTAGGGCGGGGACGGACTCTGGAAACACCATATATTTT.

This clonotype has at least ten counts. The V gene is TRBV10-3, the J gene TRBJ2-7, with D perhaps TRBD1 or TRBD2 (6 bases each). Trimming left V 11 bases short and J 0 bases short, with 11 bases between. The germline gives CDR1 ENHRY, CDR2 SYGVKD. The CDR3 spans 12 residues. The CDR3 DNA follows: TGTGCCGCGGGGACATTCTCCTACGAGCAGTACTTC. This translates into CAAGTFSYEQYF.